Listed here is a single T cell receptor beta chain. This entry belongs to a study of cytomegalovirus exposure and HLA in healthy donors. The PCR ran on 60 Vbeta and 13 Jbeta primers. Repertoires were generated with immunoSEQ multiplex PCR, while TCRdb's copy carries only in-frame clones and drops some. The table includes some 91,000 clones, under 80% detected once. Germline assignment: CDR1 MDHEN and CDR2 SYDVKM. The CDR3 has 16 amino acids. Trimming at V came to 3 bases and at J to 4 bases, leaving 10 bases not matched to a gene. Specimen: PBMCs. The chain has TRBV28 and TRBJ2-3; TRBD2 aligns across 7 bases. This receptor was obtained from a man between 35 and 55 years old in good health and CMV-seropositive. CDR3 DNA: TGTGCCAGCAGTTTCCCCCCTGGCGGGAGCCCAGATACGCAGTATTTT. Translating gives CASSFPPGGSPDTQYF.